The clone carrying this T cell receptor beta chain occurred once. Its antigen is undetermined. The CDR3 extends over 14 amino acids. Germline CDR1 is SGHDT and CDR2 is YYEEEE. Deletions cut 1 base from V and 4 bases from J, with 11 bases between. Produced via immunoSEQ multiplex PCR; TCRdb's table is partial and in-frame only. The sample has 95,000 to 100,000 clones; about nine tenths are singletons. This entry comes from a study of T cell responses to AZD1222 COVID-19 vaccine. Study-level points and caveats: Samples come after the peak T cell response, not at day 14. Only 5 to 7 individuals given AZD1222 were seropositive at baseline. Epitopes outside B.1.351 and B.1.1.7 mutated regions reportedly drew nearly half of spike TCRs. Compared with day 0, the breadth and depth of the Spike-specific TCR repertoire rose significantly after two doses of AZD1222.

This chain uses TRBV5-6 with TRBJ1-2, with D uncertain. The specimen comprised peripheral blood, sampled on day 0 of AZD1222 vaccination. The sequence was obtained from an adult in good health. CDR3 nucleotide sequence: TGTGCCAGCAGCTTGAATCAAGATCCCTATGGCTACACCTTC. Protein: CASSLNQDPYGYTF.